The 19 T cell receptor beta chains in this list originate from one sample, sequenced in a study of blood T cell repertoires in COVID-19. Libraries were prepared by immunoSEQ multiplex PCR; TCRdb keeps only in-frame clonotypes and omits some of them. The sample includes about 160,000 clones, roughly 79% seen only once; the top ten take approximately 21%. The sequenced sample consisted of peripheral blood. These receptors were taken from a woman of 80 years or more with acute or convalescent COVID-19.

This chain connects TRBV9 to TRBJ2-1; 7 bases map to TRBD1. Germline values: CDR1 SGDLS, CDR2 YYNGEE. This CDR3 has 16 residues. With V trimmed by 4 bases and J by 2 bases, 9 bases remained unmatched. This CDR3 reads CASSPRQGTPYNEQFF. CDR3 nucleotide sequence: TGTGCCAGCAGCCCCCGACAGGGTACCCCCTACAATGAGCAGTTCTTC.

The chain has TRBV15 and TRBJ1-2, with 8 bases aligning to TRBD1. The CDR3 covers 14 residues. J lost 6 bases, V lost 5 bases, and 8 bases had no gene match. Germline CDR1 and CDR2: LNHNV and YYDKDF (reference sequence). CDR3 coding DNA: TGTGCCACCAGCCCAGGACAGGGCCGGCATGGCTACACCTTC. This gives the protein CATSPGQGRHGYTF.

This rearrangement joins TRBV4-1 to TRBJ1-1; TRBD1 might be the D (6 bases). Between the trimmed V and J ends, which lost 4 bases and 1 base, there was a span of 10 bases. This CDR3 contains 14 residues. The germline CDR1 and CDR2 sequences are MGHRA and YSYEKL. The CDR3, as DNA: TGCGCCAGCAGCCGGACAGTTGGGAACACTGAAGCTTTCTTT. Translating it yields CASSRTVGNTEAFF.

This clone showed up just once. The chain links TRBV11-2 to TRBJ2-7; a possible D gene is TRBD2 (5 bases). The CDR3 is made up of 15 amino acids. Deletions cut 1 base from V and 2 bases from J, with 12 bases between. Germline loops: CDR1 SGHAT, CDR2 FQNNGV. The CDR3 reads CASSLGPTGTYEQYF. CDR3 nucleotide sequence: TGTGCCAGCAGCTTAGGGCCGACGGGAACCTACGAGCAGTACTTC.

J is TRBJ2-1 and V is TRBV15, with 8 bases aligning to TRBD2. The germline V gene encodes CDR1 LNHNV and CDR2 YYDKDF (reference sequence). Trimming took 3 bases from V and 5 from J; bases not matched to a gene: 15. There are 18 residues in the CDR3. The CDR3 reads CATSSIQAGASRDNEQFF. The CDR3 DNA follows: TGTGCCACCAGCAGCATACAAGCGGGAGCTTCTCGGGACAATGAGCAGTTCTTC. The complete variable domain, with remaining parts taken from reference TRBV15 and TRBJ2-1, reads DAMVIQNPRYQVTQFGKPVTLSCSQTLNHNVMYWYQQKSSQAPKLLFHYYDKDFNNEADTPDNFQSRRPNTSFCFLDIRSPGLGDTAMYLCATSSIQAGASRDNEQFFGPGTRLTVL.

The V gene is TRBV15, the J gene TRBJ2-1; D is uncertain. CDR1 is LNHNV and CDR2 is YYDKDF in the germline V gene (reference sequence). The CDR3 consists of 14 residues. V gave up 0 bases and J gave up 9 bases, with 12 bases separating them. CDR3 coding DNA: TGTGCCACCAGCAGAGATGACGTGAGGAGTGAGCAGTTCTTC. Residues: CATSRDDVRSEQFF.

This clone was observed a single time. This sequence joins TRBV7-2 and TRBJ2-3, with a tentative D call TRBD2 (6 bases). CDR1 is SGHTA and CDR2 is FQGNSA in the germline V gene. The CDR3 is 14 amino acids. V dropped 5 bases and J dropped 10 bases, with 19 bases sitting between them. The CDR3 spells CASSAPGLRVPQYF. For the CDR3, the DNA is TGTGCCAGCAGCGCCCCGGGACTTCGGGTACCGCAGTATTTT. Full variable domain (outside the CDR3, taken from reference TRBV7-2 and TRBJ2-3): GAGVSQSPSNKVTEKGKDVELRCDPISGHTALYWYRQSLGQGLEFLIYFQGNSAPDKSGLPSDRFSAERTGGSVSTLTIQRTQQEDSAVYLCASSAPGLRVPQYFGPGTRLTVL.

The chain combines TRBV6-6 with TRBJ2-2; 9 bases map to TRBD1. The germline gives CDR1 MNHNY, CDR2 SVGAGI (reference sequence). V shed 0 bases, J shed 7 bases, and the junction held 3 bases outside the gene matches. The CDR3 covers 15 residues. CDR3 amino acids: CASSYSGTGYGELFF. CDR3 nucleotide sequence: TGTGCCAGCAGTTACTCCGGGACAGGGTACGGGGAGCTGTTTTTT.

The V and J genes are TRBV6-4 and TRBJ2-3; 7 nucleotides agree with TRBD2. V was clipped by 6 bases and J by 6 bases; unmatched bases: 9. The CDR3 loop spans 14 amino acids. Germline V gives CDR1 MRHNA, CDR2 SNTAGT. In DNA, the CDR3 is TGTGCCAGCAGCCGATCGGGGGGAATGGATACGCAGTATTTT. It translates to CASSRSGGMDTQYF.

V usage is TRBV18 and J usage is TRBJ1-1, with D perhaps matching TRBD1 (5 bases). CDR1 is KGHSH, CDR2 LQKENI, per germline. This CDR3 contains 14 residues. Deletions cut 5 bases from V and 3 bases from J, with 13 bases between. CDR3 DNA sequence: TGTGCCAGCTCATCCGGGGGAGGGGACACTGAAGCTTTCTTT. Its translation: CASSSGGGDTEAFF.

V and J are TRBV11-2 and TRBJ1-6, with D perhaps matching TRBD1 (5 bases). V lost 5 bases to trimming and J lost 9 bases, with 11 bases between them. The CDR3 is 13 residues long. Germline V gene lookup returns CDR1 SGHAT and CDR2 FQNNGV. The DNA for the CDR3 is TGTGCCAGCAGCGCCGGCAGGGCTTCACCCCTCCACTTT. Protein product: CASSAGRASPLHF.

The J gene is TRBJ2-7, the V gene TRBV10-1; the match to TRBD2 covers 13 bases. V lost 8 bases to trimming and J lost 4 bases; unmatched junction nucleotides: 8. Germline loops: CDR1 WNHNN, CDR2 SYGVQD (reference sequence). There are 15 residues in the CDR3. DNA of the CDR3: TGCGCCAGCGGACGACTAGCGGGAGGCCGGTACGAGCAGTACTTC. Protein product: CASGRLAGGRYEQYF.

The rearrangement links TRBV19 to TRBJ2-1; 9 nucleotides agree with TRBD1. The length of the CDR3 is 16 residues. CDR1 is LNHDA and CDR2 is SQIVND in the germline V gene (reference sequence). Trimming removed 4 bases from V and 1 base from J; junction bases left unmatched: 5. CDR3 amino acids: CASSTDRGYSYNEQFF. The CDR3 coding sequence is TGTGCCAGTAGTACCGACAGGGGGTATTCCTACAATGAGCAGTTCTTC. The full variable domain, rest sourced from reference TRBV19 and TRBJ2-1, is DGGITQSPKYLFRKEGQNVTLSCEQNLNHDAMYWYRQDPGQGLRLIYYSQIVNDFQKGDIAEGYSVSREKKESFPLTVTSAQKNPTAFYLCASSTDRGYSYNEQFFGPGTRLTVL.

V gene TRBV7-8 combines with J gene TRBJ1-3, with 8 bases lining up with TRBD1. J lost 0 bases, V lost 5 bases, and 9 bases had no gene match. The CDR3 is 17 residues long. CDR1 and CDR2 (germline): SGHVS, FQNEAQ. CDR3 coding DNA: TGTGCCAGCAGCCCCCACCGGACAGGGCTCTCTGGAAACACCATATATTTT. Residues: CASSPHRTGLSGNTIYF.

The J gene is TRBJ1-1, the V gene TRBV11-2; TRBD1 matches at 10 bases. CDR1 and CDR2 (germline): SGHAT, FQNNGV. After removal of 6 bases from V and 6 bases from J, the junction contained 10 bases not matched to a gene. CDR3 size: 15 residues. The DNA of the CDR3 is TGTGCCAGCAGATCCCCAGGACAGGGGGTCGCTGAAGCTTTCTTT. Its translation: CASRSPGQGVAEAFF.

J is TRBJ1-2 and V is TRBV14; no definite D call. This CDR3 comprises 13 residues. With 0 bases removed from V and 7 bases from J, the gap between germline ends came to 9 bases. CDR1 SGHDN and CDR2 FVKESK come from the germline V gene. The CDR3 spells CASSQDWPLGYTF. CDR3 DNA: TGTGCCAGCAGCCAAGATTGGCCCCTTGGCTACACCTTC.

The chain recombines TRBV10-3 with TRBJ2-1; TRBD2 matches 14 bases. Trimming took 10 bases from V and 3 from J; bases not matched to a gene: 2. Germline V CDR1 and CDR2: ENHRY, SYGVKD. The CDR3 spans 14 residues. This CDR3 is CATGLAGVYNEQFF. In DNA, the CDR3 is TGTGCCACGGGACTAGCGGGAGTCTACAATGAGCAGTTCTTC.

This clone occurred a few times. The J gene is TRBJ1-6, the V gene TRBV3-1 (or the pseudogene TRBV3-2); 7 bases map to TRBD1. Germline CDR1 LGHDT, CDR2 YNNKEL (reference sequence). V dropped 4 bases and J dropped 9; count of bases not matched to a gene: 9. The CDR3 runs 15 residues. CDR3 amino acids: CASSRRQGVGSPLHF. DNA for the CDR3: TGTGCCAGCAGCCGACGCCAGGGGGTCGGTTCACCCCTCCACTTT.

This clone has a handful of counts. One end of the junction is discordant with germline, which a read error may explain. V usage is TRBV5-4 and J usage is TRBJ2-7, with 13 bases matching TRBD2. The CDR3 spans 15 residues. CDR1 is SGHNT, CDR2 YYREEE, per germline (reference sequence). This chain's CDR3 is CASSSGIPGTSGTNF. CDR3 sequence (DNA): TGTGCCAGCAGCTCCGGGATCCCCGGGACTAGCGGGACCAACTTC.